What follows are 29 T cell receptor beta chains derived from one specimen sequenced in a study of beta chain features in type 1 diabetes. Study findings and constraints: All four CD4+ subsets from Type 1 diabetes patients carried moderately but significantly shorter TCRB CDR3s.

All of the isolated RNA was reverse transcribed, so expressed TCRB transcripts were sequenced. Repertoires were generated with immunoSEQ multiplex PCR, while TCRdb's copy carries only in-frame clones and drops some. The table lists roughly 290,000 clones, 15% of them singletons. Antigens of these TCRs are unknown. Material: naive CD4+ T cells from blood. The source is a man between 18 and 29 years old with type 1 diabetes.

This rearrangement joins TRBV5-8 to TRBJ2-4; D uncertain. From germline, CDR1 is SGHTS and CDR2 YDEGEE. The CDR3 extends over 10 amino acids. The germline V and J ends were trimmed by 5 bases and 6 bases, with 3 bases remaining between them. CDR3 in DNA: TGTGCCAGCAGTATAAACATTCAGTACTTC. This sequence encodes CASSINIQYF.

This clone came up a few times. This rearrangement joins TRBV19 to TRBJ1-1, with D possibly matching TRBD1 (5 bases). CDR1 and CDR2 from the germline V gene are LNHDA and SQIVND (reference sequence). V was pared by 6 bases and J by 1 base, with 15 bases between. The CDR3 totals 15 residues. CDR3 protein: CASRGPGRTNTEAFF. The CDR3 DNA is TGTGCCAGTAGGGGGCCTGGTCGGACGAACACTGAAGCTTTCTTT.

In DNA form, the CDR3 reads TGTGCCAGTAGTTTCGGACAGGCTGGGGCCAACGTCCTGACTTTC. Translated: CASSFGQAGANVLTF. The chain is built from TRBV19 and TRBJ2-6; 7 positions match TRBD1. The CDR3 runs to 15 residues. V lost 5 bases and J lost 2; bases outside the gene matches: 3. Germline assignment: CDR1 LNHDA and CDR2 SQIVND (reference sequence).

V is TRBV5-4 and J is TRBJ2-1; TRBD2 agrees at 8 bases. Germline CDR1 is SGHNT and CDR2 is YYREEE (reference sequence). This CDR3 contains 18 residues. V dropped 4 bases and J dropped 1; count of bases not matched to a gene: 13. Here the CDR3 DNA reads TGTGCCAGCAGCCCCCGACTGTACAGCGGGGGTTCCTACAATGAGCAGTTCTTC. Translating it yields CASSPRLYSGGSYNEQFF.

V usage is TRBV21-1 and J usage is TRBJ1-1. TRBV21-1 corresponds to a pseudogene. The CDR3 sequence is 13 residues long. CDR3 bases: TGTGCCAGCAGCGCCCCCCGGGGGACTGAAGCTTTCTTT. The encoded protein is CASSAPRGTEAFF.

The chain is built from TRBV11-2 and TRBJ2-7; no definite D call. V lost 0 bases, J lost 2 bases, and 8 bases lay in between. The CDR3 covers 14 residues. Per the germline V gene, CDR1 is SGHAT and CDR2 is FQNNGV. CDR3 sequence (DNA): TGTGCCAGCAGCTTAGACTCGTCGGCCTACGAGCAGTACTTC. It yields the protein CASSLDSSAYEQYF.

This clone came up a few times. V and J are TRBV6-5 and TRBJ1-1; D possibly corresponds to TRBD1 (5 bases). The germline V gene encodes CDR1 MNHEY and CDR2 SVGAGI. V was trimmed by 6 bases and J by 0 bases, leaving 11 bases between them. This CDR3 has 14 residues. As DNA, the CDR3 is TGTGCCAGCAGACAGGACCTCATGAACACTGAAGCTTTCTTT. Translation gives CASRQDLMNTEAFF.

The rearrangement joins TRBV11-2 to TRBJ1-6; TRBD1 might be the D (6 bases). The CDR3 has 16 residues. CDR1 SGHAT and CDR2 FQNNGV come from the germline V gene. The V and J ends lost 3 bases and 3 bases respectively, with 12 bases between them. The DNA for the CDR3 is TGTGCCAGCAGCTTCCGGGCAGGGGACTATAATTCACCCCTCCACTTT. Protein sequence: CASSFRAGDYNSPLHF.

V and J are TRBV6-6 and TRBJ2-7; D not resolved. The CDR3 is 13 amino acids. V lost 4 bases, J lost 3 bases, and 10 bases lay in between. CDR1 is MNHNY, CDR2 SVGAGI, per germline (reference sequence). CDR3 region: CASSSQNDYEQYF. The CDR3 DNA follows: TGTGCCAGCAGTTCCCAGAATGACTACGAGCAGTACTTC.

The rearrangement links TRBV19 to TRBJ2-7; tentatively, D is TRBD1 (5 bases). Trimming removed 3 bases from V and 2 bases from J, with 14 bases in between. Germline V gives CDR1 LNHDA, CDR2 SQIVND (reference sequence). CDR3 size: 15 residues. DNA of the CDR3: TGTGCCAGTAGTATGAGAGGAGACAGAGCCTACGAGCAGTACTTC. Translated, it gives CASSMRGDRAYEQYF.

The CDR3: CASKQGAGNTIYF. The CDR3 DNA reads TGTGCCAGCAAACAGGGGGCTGGAAACACCATATATTTT. V and J are TRBV2 and TRBJ1-3; 8 nucleotides agree with TRBD1. Losses at the gene ends were 7 bases for V and 2 bases for J; bases not matched to a gene: 1. The germline CDR1 and CDR2 sequences are SNHLY and FYNNEI. The CDR3 runs 13 residues.

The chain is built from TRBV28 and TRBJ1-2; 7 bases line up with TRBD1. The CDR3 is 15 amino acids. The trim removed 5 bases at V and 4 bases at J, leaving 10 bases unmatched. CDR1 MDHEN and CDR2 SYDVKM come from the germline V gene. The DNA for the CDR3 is TGTGCCAGCAGTCAAACAGGGGCGTCGCCCTATGGCTACACCTTC. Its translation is CASSQTGASPYGYTF.

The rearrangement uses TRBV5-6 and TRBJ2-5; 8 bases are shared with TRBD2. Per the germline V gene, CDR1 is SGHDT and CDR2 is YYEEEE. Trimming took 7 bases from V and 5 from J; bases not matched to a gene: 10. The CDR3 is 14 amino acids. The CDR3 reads CASRAGLGRETQYF. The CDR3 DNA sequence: TGTGCCAGCCGCGCGGGACTAGGACGGGAGACCCAGTACTTC.

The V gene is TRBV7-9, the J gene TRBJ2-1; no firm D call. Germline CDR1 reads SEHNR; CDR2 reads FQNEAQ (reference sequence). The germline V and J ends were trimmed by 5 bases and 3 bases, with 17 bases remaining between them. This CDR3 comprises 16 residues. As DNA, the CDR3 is TGTGCCAGCAGCCCCTTGGCGGCCACGGACTACAATGAGCAGTTCTTC. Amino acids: CASSPLAATDYNEQFF.

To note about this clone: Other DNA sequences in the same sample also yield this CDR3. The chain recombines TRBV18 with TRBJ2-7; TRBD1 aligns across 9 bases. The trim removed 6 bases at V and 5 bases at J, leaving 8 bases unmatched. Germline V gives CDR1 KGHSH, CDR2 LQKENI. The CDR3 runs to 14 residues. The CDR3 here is CASSSGTGPDEQYF. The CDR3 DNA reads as TGTGCCAGCTCTTCCGGGACAGGGCCCGACGAGCAGTACTTC.

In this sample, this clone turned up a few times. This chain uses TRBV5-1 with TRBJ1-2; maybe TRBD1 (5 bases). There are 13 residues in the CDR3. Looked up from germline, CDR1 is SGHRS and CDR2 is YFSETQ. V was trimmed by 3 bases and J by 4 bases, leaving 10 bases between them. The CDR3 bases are TGCGCCAGCAGCTCGGACACAATCTATGGCTACACCTTC. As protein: CASSSDTIYGYTF.

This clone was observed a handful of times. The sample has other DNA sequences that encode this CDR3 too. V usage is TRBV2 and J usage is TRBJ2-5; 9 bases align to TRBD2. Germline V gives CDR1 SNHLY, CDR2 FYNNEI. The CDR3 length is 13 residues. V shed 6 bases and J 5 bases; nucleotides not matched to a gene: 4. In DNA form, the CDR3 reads TGTGCCAGCAGGGGACTAGCTGTTGAGACCCAGTACTTC. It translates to CASRGLAVETQYF.

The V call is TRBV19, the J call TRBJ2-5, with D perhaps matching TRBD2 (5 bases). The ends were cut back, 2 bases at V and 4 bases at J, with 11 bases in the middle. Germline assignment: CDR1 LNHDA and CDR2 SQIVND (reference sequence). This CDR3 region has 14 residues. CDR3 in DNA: TGTGCCAGTAGTATAACCCAGCGGAGAGAGACCCAGTACTTC. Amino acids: CASSITQRRETQYF.

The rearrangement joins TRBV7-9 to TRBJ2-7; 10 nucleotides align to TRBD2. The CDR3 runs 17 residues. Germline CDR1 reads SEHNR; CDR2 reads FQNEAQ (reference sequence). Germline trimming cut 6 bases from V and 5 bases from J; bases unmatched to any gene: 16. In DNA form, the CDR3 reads TGTGCCAGCAGTCCTCCAACGGGGCTAGCGGGAGCGGACGAGCAGTACTTC. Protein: CASSPPTGLAGADEQYF.

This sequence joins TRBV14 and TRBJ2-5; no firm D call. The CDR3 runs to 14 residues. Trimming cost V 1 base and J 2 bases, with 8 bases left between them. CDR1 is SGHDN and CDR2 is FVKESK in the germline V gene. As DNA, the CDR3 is TGTGCCAGCAGCCAAGTGAACAGACAAGAGACCCAGTACTTC. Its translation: CASSQVNRQETQYF.

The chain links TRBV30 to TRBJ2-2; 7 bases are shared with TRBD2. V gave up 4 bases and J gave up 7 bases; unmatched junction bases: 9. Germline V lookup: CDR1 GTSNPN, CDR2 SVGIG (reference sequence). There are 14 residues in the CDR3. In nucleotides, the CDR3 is TGTGCCTGGAAGGACCCGCGGGAGCACGGGGAGCTGTTTTTT. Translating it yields CAWKDPREHGELFF. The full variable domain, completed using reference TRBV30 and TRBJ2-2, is SQTIHQWPATLVQPVGSPLSLECTVEGTSNPNLYWYRQAAGRGLQLLFYSVGIGQISSEVPQNLSASRPQDRQFILSSKKLLLSDSGFYLCAWKDPREHGELFFGEGSRLTVL.

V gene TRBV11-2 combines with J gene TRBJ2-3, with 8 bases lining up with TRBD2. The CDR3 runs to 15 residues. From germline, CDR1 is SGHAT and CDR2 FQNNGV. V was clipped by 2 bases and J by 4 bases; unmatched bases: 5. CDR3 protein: CASSLNGGVADTQYF. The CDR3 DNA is TGTGCCAGCAGCTTAAACGGGGGGGTTGCAGATACGCAGTATTTT.

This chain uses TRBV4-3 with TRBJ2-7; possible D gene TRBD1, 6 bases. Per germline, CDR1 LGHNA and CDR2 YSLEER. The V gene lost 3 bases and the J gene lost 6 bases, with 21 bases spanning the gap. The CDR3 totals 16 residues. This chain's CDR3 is CASSQRETQGEGEQYF. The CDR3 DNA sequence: TGCGCCAGCAGCCAGCGCGAAACACAGGGAGAGGGCGAGCAGTACTTC.

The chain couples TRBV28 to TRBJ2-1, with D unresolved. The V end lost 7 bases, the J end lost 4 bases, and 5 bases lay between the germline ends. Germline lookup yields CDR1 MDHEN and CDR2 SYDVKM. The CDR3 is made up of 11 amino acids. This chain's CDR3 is CASTGYNEQFF. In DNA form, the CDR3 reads TGTGCCAGCACCGGTTACAATGAGCAGTTCTTC.

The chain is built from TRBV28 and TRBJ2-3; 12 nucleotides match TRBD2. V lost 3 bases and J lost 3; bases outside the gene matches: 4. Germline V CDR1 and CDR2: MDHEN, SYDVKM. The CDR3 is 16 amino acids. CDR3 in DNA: TGTGCCAGCAGTTTCCGAGGGACTAGCGGGACAGATACGCAGTATTTT. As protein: CASSFRGTSGTDTQYF.

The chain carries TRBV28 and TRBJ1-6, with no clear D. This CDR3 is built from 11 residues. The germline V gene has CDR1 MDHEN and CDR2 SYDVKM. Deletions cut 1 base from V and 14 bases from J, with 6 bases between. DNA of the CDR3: TGTGCCAGCAGTTTATCTGGCACCCTCCACTTT. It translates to CASSLSGTLHF.

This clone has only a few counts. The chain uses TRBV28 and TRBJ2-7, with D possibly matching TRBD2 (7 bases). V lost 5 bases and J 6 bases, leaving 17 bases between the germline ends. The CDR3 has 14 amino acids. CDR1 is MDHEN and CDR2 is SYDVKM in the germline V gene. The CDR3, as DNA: TGTGCCAGCAGTCAACCAACGAGGGGGGGCGAGCAGTACTTC. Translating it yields CASSQPTRGGEQYF.

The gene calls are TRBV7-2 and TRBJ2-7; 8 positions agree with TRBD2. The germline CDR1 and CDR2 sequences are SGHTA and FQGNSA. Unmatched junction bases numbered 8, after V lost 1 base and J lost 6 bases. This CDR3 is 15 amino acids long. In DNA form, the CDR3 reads TGTGCCAGCAGCTTAGTAGGACTAGCCTCCGGCGAGCAGTACTTC. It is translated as CASSLVGLASGEQYF.

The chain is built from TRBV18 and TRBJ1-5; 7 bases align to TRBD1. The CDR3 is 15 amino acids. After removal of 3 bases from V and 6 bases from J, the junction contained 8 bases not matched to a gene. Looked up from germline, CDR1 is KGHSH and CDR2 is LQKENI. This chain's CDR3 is CASSPDRERGQPQHF. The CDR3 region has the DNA TGTGCCAGCTCACCCGACAGGGAAAGAGGTCAGCCCCAGCATTTT.